These 27 T cell receptor beta chains share one sample of origin, sequenced in a study of T cell changes during pregnancy in multiple sclerosis. Measured with immunoSEQ multiplex PCR; TCRdb has only the in-frame clones, and not every one. The profile covers about 25,000 clones, with roughly 86% appearing a single time and about 13% taken by the ten largest. The sequenced sample was CD8+ T cells from peripheral blood mononuclear cells, obtained in the first trimester of pregnancy. These receptor sequences come from a female donor in good health, enrolled as a control in a pregnancy study.

This chain uses TRBV29-1 with TRBJ2-1; 13 bases agree with TRBD2. The V and J ends lost 3 bases and 9 bases, in that order; junction bases with no gene match: 8. The CDR3 runs to 15 residues. Looked up from germline, CDR1 is SQVTM and CDR2 is ANQGSEA. As DNA, the CDR3 is TGCAGCGTTGACGAACTAGCGGGAGGGCGAGGTGAGCAGTTCTTC. This translates into CSVDELAGGRGEQFF.

The V and J genes are TRBV7-3 and TRBJ2-1; 13 bases are shared with TRBD2. This CDR3 contains 15 residues. V lost 6 bases and J lost 7; bases outside the gene matches: 6. Germline values: CDR1 SGHTA, CDR2 FQGTGA. CDR3 in DNA: TGTGCCAGCAGTTTTACTAGCGGGAGGGGGAATGAGCAGTTCTTC. Translated: CASSFTSGRGNEQFF.

The gene calls are TRBV6-4 and TRBJ2-3, with a possible D match to TRBD2 (8 bases). Trimming pared 4 bases from V and 2 bases from J, leaving 28 bases between. In germline, CDR1 is MRHNA, CDR2 SNTAGT. There are 20 residues in the CDR3. This chain's CDR3 is CASSAPRGVCLAGPTDTQYF. The CDR3 DNA reads TGTGCCAGCAGTGCGCCCAGGGGGGTCTGTCTAGCGGGCCCCACAGATACGCAGTATTTT.

V is TRBV5-4 and J is TRBJ1-1, with TRBD1 identical over 7 bases. Germline V lookup: CDR1 SGHNT, CDR2 YYREEE (reference sequence). The CDR3 runs 14 residues. J gave up 6 bases and V 4 bases, and 9 bases lay outside the gene matches. Here the CDR3 DNA reads TGTGCCAGCAGCAGGGAAGGGGGCCAGGCTGAAGCTTTCTTT. Translating gives CASSREGGQAEAFF.

This clone appeared once. This sequence joins TRBV28 and TRBJ2-5; the D gene is possibly TRBD2 (5 bases). Trimming cost V 5 bases and J 2 bases, with 12 bases left between them. The germline CDR1 and CDR2 sequences are MDHEN and SYDVKM. This CDR3 has 14 amino acids. As DNA, the CDR3 is TGTGCCAGCAGTCCATTGGAGGATCAAGAGACCCAGTACTTC. Translating gives CASSPLEDQETQYF.

The chain uses TRBV10-2 and TRBJ1-1; D possibly corresponds to TRBD1 (6 bases). The V and J ends lost 10 bases and 1 base respectively, with 13 bases between them. The germline V gene has CDR1 WSHSY and CDR2 SAAADI. The CDR3 has 13 residues. This CDR3 reads CATGTIGNTEAFF. The CDR3 region has the DNA TGCGCCACCGGGACAATAGGGAACACTGAAGCTTTCTTT.

Ten or more counts support this clone. The V call is TRBV30, the J call TRBJ1-6; 11 bases agree with TRBD1. The CDR3 contains 14 residues. V lost 0 bases and J lost 9; bases outside the gene matches: 1. Germline CDR1 is GTSNPN and CDR2 is SVGIG (reference sequence). The CDR3 region is CAWSVGQGASPLHF. CDR3 DNA: TGTGCCTGGAGTGTAGGACAGGGGGCTTCACCCCTCCACTTT.

The chain joins TRBV13 to TRBJ2-7; 7 nucleotides match TRBD2. Losses at the gene ends were 0 bases for V and 4 bases for J; bases not matched to a gene: 6. CDR1 is PRHDT and CDR2 is FYEKMQ in the germline V gene (reference sequence). The CDR3 sequence is 15 residues long. The CDR3: CASSLGRGSRYEQYF. CDR3 sequence (DNA): TGTGCCAGCAGCTTAGGCCGCGGGAGTCGGTACGAGCAGTACTTC.

The V call is TRBV28, the J call TRBJ2-3; D is perhaps TRBD2 (5 bases). The V and J ends lost 3 bases and 2 bases respectively, with 15 bases between them. The germline CDR1 and CDR2 sequences are MDHEN and SYDVKM. CDR3 length equals 16 residues. This chain's CDR3 is CASSFPTTSATDTQYF. The CDR3 DNA sequence: TGTGCCAGCAGTTTCCCCACAACTAGTGCCACAGATACGCAGTATTTT.

The CDR3 region has the DNA TGTGCCAGCAGTTCTGGACTCGACTACGAGCAGTACTTC. Translation gives CASSSGLDYEQYF. The chain is built from TRBV6-5 and TRBJ2-7, with a weak D call TRBD2 (5 bases). This CDR3 spans 13 amino acids. CDR1 and CDR2 (germline): MNHEY, SVGAGI. Trimming shortened V by 4 bases and J by 3 bases, and 10 bases separated the two germline ends.

This clone has just a few counts. V is TRBV28 and J is TRBJ2-5, with TRBD1 matching over 9 bases. This CDR3 comprises 16 residues. Looked up from germline, CDR1 is MDHEN and CDR2 is SYDVKM. Trimming took 3 bases from V and 5 from J; bases not matched to a gene: 10. CDR3 loop: CASSFVPGQGEETQYF. Here the CDR3 DNA reads TGTGCCAGCAGTTTTGTTCCGGGACAGGGCGAGGAGACCCAGTACTTC. Full variable domain (remainder filled in from reference TRBV28 and TRBJ2-5): DVKVTQSSRYLVKRTGEKVFLECVQDMDHENMFWYRQDPGLGLRLIYFSYDVKMKEKGDIPEGYSVSREKKERFSLILESASTNQTSMYLCASSFVPGQGEETQYFGPGTRLLVL.

This clone has only one observation. The CDR3, as DNA: TGTGCCAGCGGAACTAGCGCGGCCTACAATGAGCAGTTCTTC. Translated: CASGTSAAYNEQFF. The chain carries TRBV27 and TRBJ2-1, with 7 bases fitting TRBD2. The J segment lost 2 bases and the V segment lost 8 bases, leaving 6 bases of the junction unmatched. This CDR3 region has 14 residues. The germline CDR1 and CDR2 sequences are MNHEY and SMNVEV (reference sequence).

This chain joins TRBV7-8 and TRBJ1-1; D is uncertain. V gave up 6 bases and J gave up 0 bases, with 8 bases separating them. The CDR3 sequence is 13 residues long. Germline assignment: CDR1 SGHVS and CDR2 FQNEAQ. The CDR3 DNA sequence: TGTGCCAGCAGACAGTCACTGAACACTGAAGCTTTCTTT. Its protein product is CASRQSLNTEAFF.

V is TRBV28 and J is TRBJ1-6; 9 bases agree with TRBD1. This CDR3 has 14 amino acids. Germline assignment: CDR1 MDHEN and CDR2 SYDVKM. Trimming cost V 2 bases and J 9 bases; bases outside gene matches: 2. CDR3 nucleotides: TGTGCCAGCAGTTTAGGACAGGGGACTTCACCCCTCCACTTT. Its protein product is CASSLGQGTSPLHF. Full variable domain (outside the CDR3, taken from reference TRBV28 and TRBJ1-6): DVKVTQSSRYLVKRTGEKVFLECVQDMDHENMFWYRQDPGLGLRLIYFSYDVKMKEKGDIPEGYSVSREKKERFSLILESASTNQTSMYLCASSLGQGTSPLHFGNGTRLTVT.

In nucleotides, the CDR3 is TGCGCCAGCAGCTCCTGGACTAGCACAGAGCAGTACTTC. Its translation: CASSSWTSTEQYF. V gene TRBV5-1 combines with J gene TRBJ2-7; 8 bases are a match to TRBD2. Per germline, CDR1 SGHRS and CDR2 YFSETQ. V dropped 3 bases and J dropped 7; count of bases not matched to a gene: 6. This CDR3 contains 13 residues.

This clone was counted between two and nine times. The chain employs TRBV9 and TRBJ2-2; D call uncertain. Germline CDR1 SGDLS, CDR2 YYNGEE. The CDR3 runs 15 residues. Trimming shortened V by 3 bases and J by 0 bases, and 9 bases separated the two germline ends. The chain's CDR3 is CASSGRRTNTGELFF. CDR3 bases: TGTGCCAGCAGCGGGCGGAGAACGAACACCGGGGAGCTGTTTTTT.

The chain links TRBV28 to TRBJ1-5; unclear D gene. V was trimmed by 3 bases and J by 3 bases, leaving 3 bases between them. Germline CDR1 MDHEN, CDR2 SYDVKM. The CDR3 spans 12 residues. The CDR3 sequence is CASSLANQPQHF. The CDR3 region has the DNA TGTGCCAGCAGTTTGGCCAATCAGCCCCAGCATTTT.

This rearrangement joins TRBV7-9 to TRBJ2-1; the match to TRBD2 covers 9 bases. The CDR3 is made up of 17 amino acids. Germline V gene lookup returns CDR1 SEHNR and CDR2 FQNEAQ (reference sequence). V trimming: 5 bases; J trimming: 7 bases; junction bases outside the gene matches: 15. The CDR3 nucleotides read TGTGCCAGCAGCACGTGGGTGCGGGGGGGAAGCAATAATGAGCAGTTCTTC. This sequence encodes CASSTWVRGGSNNEQFF.

This clone has only one observation. The V call is TRBV19, the J call TRBJ1-1; D perhaps matches TRBD1 (6 bases). The CDR3 extends over 14 amino acids. The V end lost 3 bases, the J end lost 0 bases, and 8 bases lay between the germline ends. Per germline, CDR1 LNHDA and CDR2 SQIVND (reference sequence). CDR3: CASSIQGMNTEAFF. As DNA, the CDR3 is TGTGCCAGTAGTATTCAGGGGATGAACACTGAAGCTTTCTTT.

The chain combines TRBV7-2 with TRBJ1-4; D call uncertain. Trimming cost V 1 base and J 10 bases, with 13 bases left between them. Germline assignment: CDR1 SGHTA and CDR2 FQGNSA. This CDR3 region has 14 residues. The CDR3 DNA is TGTGCCAGCAGCTTAGGGGGTGGAGCGGCAAAACTGTTTTTT. This gives the protein CASSLGGGAAKLFF. Supplemented by reference TRBV7-2 and TRBJ1-4, the full variable domain reads GAGVSQSPSNKVTEKGKDVELRCDPISGHTALYWYRQSLGQGLEFLIYFQGNSAPDKSGLPSDRFSAERTGGSVSTLTIQRTQQEDSAVYLCASSLGGGAAKLFFGSGTQLSVL.

This clone was detected only a few times. The V call is TRBV29-1, the J call TRBJ1-2; no clear D gene. CDR3 length: 11 amino acids. With 6 bases removed from V and 8 bases from J, the gap between germline ends came to 13 bases. The germline V gene has CDR1 SQVTM and CDR2 ANQGSEA. The CDR3 is CSVSPLEGYTF. The CDR3 coding sequence is TGCAGCGTATCTCCATTAGAAGGCTACACCTTC.

This CDR3 is CASSLATPGGTQYF. In DNA form, the CDR3 reads TGTGCCAGCAGTTTAGCCACCCCCGGGGGGACCCAGTACTTC. V is TRBV27 and J is TRBJ2-5, with a tentative D call TRBD2 (6 bases). Germline V CDR1 and CDR2: MNHEY, SMNVEV (reference sequence). Trimming cost V 2 bases and J 7 bases, with 14 bases left between them. This CDR3 is 14 amino acids long.

The sample holds a few counts of this clone. The chain couples TRBV4-3 to TRBJ1-2, with TRBD1 identical over 7 bases. The CDR3 runs 16 residues. The V and J ends lost 4 bases and 4 bases, in that order; junction bases with no gene match: 12. CDR1 is LGHNA, CDR2 YSLEER, per germline. The CDR3: CASSPNQGQVFYGYTF. The CDR3 DNA reads TGCGCCAGCAGCCCTAACCAAGGACAGGTATTCTATGGCTACACCTTC.

This clone was picked up a small number of times. V gene TRBV5-4 combines with J gene TRBJ1-1; D not certain. The CDR3 runs 14 residues. Per the germline V gene, CDR1 is SGHNT and CDR2 is YYREEE (reference sequence). V was clipped by 0 bases and J by 0 bases, with 6 bases between them. CDR3 residues: CASSLDTMNTEAFF. As DNA, the CDR3 is TGTGCCAGCAGCTTGGACACCATGAACACTGAAGCTTTCTTT.

The V and J genes are TRBV7-6 and TRBJ2-3, with 7 bases fitting TRBD1. Germline V gene data show CDR1 as SGHVS and CDR2 as FNYEAQ. V shed 1 base, J shed 4 bases, and the junction held 2 bases outside the gene matches. The CDR3 has 14 amino acids. The DNA of the CDR3 is TGTGCCAGCAGCTTAGAGACAGGGTCAGATACGCAGTATTTT. Amino acid sequence: CASSLETGSDTQYF.

This rearrangement joins TRBV23-1 to TRBJ2-7; tentatively, D is TRBD1 (5 bases). TRBV23-1 is filed as an ORF, its function uncertain. V lost 2 bases and J lost 3, with 5 bases in between. The CDR3 loop spans 12 amino acids. The CDR3 nucleotides are TGCGCCAGCAGTCAAGACAGCTACGAGCAGTACTTC. Translating it yields CASSQDSYEQYF.

V usage is TRBV5-1 and J usage is TRBJ2-3; D is undetermined. Trimming pared 1 base from V and 2 bases from J, leaving 8 bases between. Germline V gene data show CDR1 as SGHRS and CDR2 as YFSETQ. The CDR3 sequence is 14 residues long. CDR3 region: CASSLRGVTDTQYF. DNA for the CDR3: TGCGCCAGCAGCTTGCGAGGAGTCACAGATACGCAGTATTTT.